This section outlines one T cell receptor (beta chain) sequence together with its context. This sample was included in a study of blood T cell repertoires in COVID-19. Trimming pared 4 bases from V and 0 bases from J, leaving 10 bases between. The CDR3 totals 13 residues. The V gene's germline CDR1 is GTSNPN and CDR2 SVGIG (reference sequence). Repertoires were generated with immunoSEQ multiplex PCR, while TCRdb's copy carries only in-frame clones and drops some. This table holds more than 350,000 clones, around 87% found once. This TCR was recovered from a woman in her twenties or thirties with COVID-19, enrolled during active disease. The chain uses TRBV30 and TRBJ2-7, with D tentatively TRBD1 (7 bases). Sequencing used peripheral blood. The CDR3 DNA reads TGTGCCTGGACAGGGGGGAGCTCCTACGAGCAGTACTTC. Translating gives CAWTGGSSYEQYF.